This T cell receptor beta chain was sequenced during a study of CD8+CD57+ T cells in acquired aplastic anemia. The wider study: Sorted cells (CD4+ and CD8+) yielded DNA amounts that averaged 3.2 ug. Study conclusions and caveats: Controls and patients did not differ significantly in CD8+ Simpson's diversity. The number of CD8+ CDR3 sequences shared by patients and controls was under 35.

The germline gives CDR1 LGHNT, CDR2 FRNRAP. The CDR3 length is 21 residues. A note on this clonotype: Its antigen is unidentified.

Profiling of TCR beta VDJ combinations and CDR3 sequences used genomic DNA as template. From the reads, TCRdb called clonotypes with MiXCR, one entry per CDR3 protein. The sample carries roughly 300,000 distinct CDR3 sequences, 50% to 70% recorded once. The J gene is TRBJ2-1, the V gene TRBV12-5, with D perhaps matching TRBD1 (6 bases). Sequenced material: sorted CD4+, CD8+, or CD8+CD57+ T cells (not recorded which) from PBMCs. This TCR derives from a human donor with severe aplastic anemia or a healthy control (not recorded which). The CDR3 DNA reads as TGTGCCAGCAGTTACCACCCCGTAGGTGTAGGACAGCGCCTGGCCTACAATGAGCAGTTCTTC. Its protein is CASSYHPVGVGQRLAYNEQFF.